These 30 T cell receptor delta chains originate from one sample sequenced in a study of γδ T cells in repeated Plasmodium falciparum infection. TCRdb re-called the multiplex PCR reads using CATT. The sample includes 85,000 to 95,000 delta-chain clones, more than 1.4% of them seen just once. Flow sorting of PBMC yielded separate Vgamma9/Vdelta2+ and Vdelta2-negative gammadelta T cell populations for bulk repertoire analysis. Sequencing was done on a sample of gamma-delta T cells from blood. The origin of the receptors is a pool of human donors (malaria-infected and uninfected, not separated).

In this sample, this clone turned up a few times. A read error likely explains why the TCRdb protein, taken from a much larger clone, differs from this DNA's translation at residues 3 and 12; the protein shown is translated from the DNA. The chain uses TRDV3 and TRDJ2, with TRDD3 identical over 9 bases. The CDR3 runs to 23 residues. Germline loops: CDR1 TVYSNPD, CDR2 GDNSRS (reference sequence). V lost 5 bases, J lost 4 bases, and 35 bases stayed unmatched. The CDR3 region is CALQRKKFLRYRGIPWPTAQLFF. In DNA, the CDR3 is TGTGCCCTCCAGAGGAAAAAATTCCTACGGTACCGGGGGATACCATGGCCGACAGCACAACTCTTCTTT.

As concerns this clone: TCRdb's protein for this DNA is that of a much larger clone and differs from the translation at residue 4, likely a read error; the protein shown is the DNA translation. This chain links TRDV2 with TRDJ3, with 12 bases lining up with TRDD3. The J gene was missing in TCRdb and was found by matching the end of the DNA to germline. CDR1 is GEAIGNYY and CDR2 is EKD in the germline V gene. This CDR3 region has 20 residues. After removal of 5 bases from V and 0 bases from J, the junction contained 10 bases not matched to a gene. The CDR3: CACGSTGGYSGSWDTRQMFF. The CDR3 DNA follows: TGTGCCTGTGGCAGTACTGGGGGATACTCGGGCTCCTGGGACACCCGACAGATGTTTTTC.

In this sample, this clone turned up a few times. For this DNA, TCRdb reports the protein of a much larger clone, which diverges at residue 8, most likely from a read error; the protein presented here is translated directly from the DNA. The chain has TRDV2 and TRDJ1, with 7 bases aligning to TRDD3. No J gene is reported in TCRdb; it was inferred here by comparing the DNA with germline. V dropped 0 bases and J dropped 1; count of bases not matched to a gene: 16. Germline-derived CDR1 and CDR2 are GEAIGNYY and EKD. This CDR3 is built from 19 residues. CDR3 residues: CACDTRTEGYSTFTDKLIF. For the CDR3, the DNA is TGTGCCTGTGACACCCGTACTGAGGGATACTCAACCTTCACCGATAAACTCATCTTT.

In the case of this clone: A read error likely explains this, since a far larger clone differs by one base. Other DNA sequences in this sample translate to the same CDR3. The rearrangement uses TRDV1 and TRDJ1, with TRDD3 matching over 7 bases. TCRdb records no J gene; here it was assigned by comparing the DNA to germline. Germline assignment: CDR1 TSWWSYY and CDR2 QGS. V was clipped by 3 bases and J by 0 bases; unmatched bases: 16. The CDR3 has 19 residues. The CDR3 bases are TGTGCTCTTGGGGACCTCTACCACTACCGCGGGGGATACACCGATAAACTCATCTTT. It translates to CALGDLYHYRGGYTDKLIF.

Worth noting for this clone: Only one base separates this from a far larger clonotype, so it likely reflects a read error. Other DNA sequences in this sample translate to the same CDR3. The chain combines TRDV2 with TRDJ1; TRDD3 agrees at 7 bases. The trim removed 2 bases at V and 0 bases at J, leaving 20 bases unmatched. The CDR3 extends over 20 amino acids. Germline V gene lookup returns CDR1 GEAIGNYY and CDR2 EKD. CDR3 in amino acids: CACDKLGVTRQGSYTDKLIF. CDR3 nucleotides: TGTGCCTGTGACAAGCTGGGGGTTACCAGACAGGGGAGTTACACCGATAAACTCATCTTT.

This clone was seen at least ten times. Other DNA sequences within the sample encode an identical CDR3. The chain employs TRDV1 and TRDJ1; 12 bases are shared with TRDD3. Germline trimming cut 1 base from V and 0 bases from J; bases unmatched to any gene: 12. The CDR3 loop spans 20 amino acids. Per the germline V gene, CDR1 is TSWWSYY and CDR2 is QGS. The CDR3 sequence: CALGEHPQTGGYRYTDKLIF. CDR3 nucleotide sequence: TGTGCTCTTGGGGAACATCCTCAGACTGGGGGATACCGGTACACCGATAAACTCATCTTT.

This clone was found many times. V and J are TRDV1 and TRDJ1; TRDD3 is a possible D gene (5 bases). Trimming stripped 3 bases from V and 1 base from J, with 12 bases between. Germline V gene data show CDR1 as TSWWSYY and CDR2 as QGS. The CDR3 runs to 15 residues. The CDR3, as DNA: TGTGCTCTTGGGGAGCTAACGGATAGCACCGATAAACTCATCTTT. This gives the protein CALGELTDSTDKLIF.

As to this clone: A read error likely explains this, since a far larger clone differs by one base. The chain uses TRDV2 and TRDJ3, with 12 bases identical to TRDD3. The J gene, not given by TCRdb, was assigned here from a germline match of the nucleotide sequence. Germline V gene data show CDR1 as GEAIGNYY and CDR2 as EKD. The CDR3 consists of 21 residues. For the CDR3, the DNA is TGTGCCTGCGACACGCTACTGGGGGATACAACTAGCTCCTGGGACACCCGACAGATGTTTTTC. This codes for CACDTLLGDTTSSWDTRQMFF.

Of note for this clone: The protein held in TCRdb is that of a much larger clone and does not match this DNA's translation at residue 7, likely because of a read error; the protein shown is translated from the DNA. V gene TRDV3 combines with J gene TRDJ1; D may be TRDD3 (5 bases). CDR1 is TVYSNPD and CDR2 is GDNSRS in the germline V gene (reference sequence). Trimming removed 0 bases at V and 3 bases at J, with 17 bases between. This CDR3 is 15 amino acids long. The CDR3 is CAFRKGAPAADKLIF. The CDR3 region has the DNA TGTGCCTTTAGAAAGGGGGCCCCGGCGGCCGATAAACTCATCTTT.

A remark on this clone: A read error likely explains why the TCRdb protein, taken from a much larger clone, differs from this DNA's translation at residues 3 and 13; the protein shown is translated from the DNA. J is TRDJ1 and V is TRDV1; 11 bases are a match to TRDD3. TCRdb lists no J gene, so it was determined here by aligning the DNA to germline. From germline, CDR1 is TSWWSYY and CDR2 QGS. This CDR3 comprises 16 residues. The CDR3 DNA sequence: TGTGCTCCTGCTTACTGGGGGATAAAGTACACCGATAGACTCATCTTT. Translating it yields CAPAYWGIKYTDRLIF.

A few counts support this clone. TCRdb has a much larger clone's protein, which differs at residue 15 from the translation of this DNA, likely because of a read error; what is shown is the protein translated from the DNA. The CDR3 coding sequence is TGTGCCTGTGACCGCCTCGGGGCAACACGCGATACAAACACCGGTAAACTCATCTTT. Translation gives CACDRLGATRDTNTGKLIF. The chain has TRDV2 and TRDJ1; a possible D gene is TRDD3 (5 bases). TCRdb supplies no J gene; here it was assigned by aligning the nucleotide sequence to germline. The CDR3 consists of 19 residues. Germline CDR1 and CDR2: GEAIGNYY and EKD.

This clone was recorded a few times. The protein that TCRdb holds for this DNA derives from a much larger clone and differs from the translated DNA at residue 21, which likely indicates a read error; the protein shown here is translated from the DNA. The V and J genes are TRDV1 and TRDJ1, with a tentative D call TRDD2 (7 bases). TCRdb does not report a J gene; here it was assigned by matching the DNA to germline references. This CDR3 has 28 amino acids. The germline V and J ends were trimmed by 4 bases and 0 bases, with 51 bases remaining between them. The germline V gene has CDR1 TSWWSYY and CDR2 QGS. CDR3 sequence: CALGANNRVQFPTREYGDWVRYTDKLIF. The CDR3 bases are TGTGCTCTTGGGGCTAATAACAGGGTCCAGTTTCCTACGAGGGAATACGGGGATTGGGTTAGGTACACCGATAAACTCATCTTT.

This clone counts as medium-sized. The chain is built from TRDV2 and TRDJ1; TRDD3 is a possible D gene (5 bases). Trimming took off 1 base at V and 8 bases at J, with 22 bases between the two ends. Germline loops: CDR1 GEAIGNYY, CDR2 EKD. The CDR3 extends over 16 amino acids. CDR3 sequence: CACDTGAYWKKEKLIF. For the CDR3, the DNA is TGTGCCTGTGACACGGGGGCGTACTGGAAAAAGGAGAAACTCATCTTT.

This clone was seen repeatedly, ten times or more. A far larger clone is off by one base, so a read error is likely. The same CDR3 can be traced to other DNA sequences in this sample. The chain uses TRDV1 and TRDJ1, with a tentative D call TRDD3 (5 bases). No J gene was available from TCRdb, and it was assigned here by a germline match of the DNA. CDR1 is TSWWSYY and CDR2 is QGS in the germline V gene. The V end was cut by 1 base, the J end by 5 bases, with 14 bases between. The CDR3 has 15 amino acids. The CDR3 sequence: CALGEPSTTGDKLIF. In DNA, the CDR3 is TGTGCTCTTGGGGAACCCTCTACTACTGGAGATAAACTCATCTTT.

This clone has more than one count but fewer than ten. A read error likely explains why the TCRdb protein, taken from a much larger clone, differs from this DNA's translation at residue 12; the protein shown is translated from the DNA. The chain joins TRDV1 to TRDJ1; D possibly corresponds to TRDD2 (5 bases). The J gene, missing from TCRdb, was assigned here through DNA to germline matching. The CDR3 contains 16 residues. The germline gives CDR1 TSWWSYY, CDR2 QGS. The CDR3 spells CALGERGRTYTGKLIF. Written as DNA, the CDR3 is TGTGCTCTTGGGGAACGGGGCCGAACCTACACCGGTAAACTCATCTTT.

This clone was seen at least ten times. A read error may account for a junction end that differs from germline. V gene TRAV29/DV5 combines with J gene TRDJ1; 10 nucleotides match TRDD3. Germline CDR1 is NSMFDY and CDR2 is ISSIKDK. The CDR3 is made up of 18 amino acids. This CDR3 is CAASGYRGIRRKADKLIF. CDR3 coding DNA: TGTGCAGCAAGCGGATACAGGGGGATACGCAGAAAAGCCGACAAACTCATCTTT.

To note about this clone: The protein given by TCRdb reflects a much larger clone and differs at residues 11 and 13 from this DNA's translation, likely from a read error; the protein shown is the DNA's translation. The rearrangement links TRDV1 to TRDJ1; maybe TRDD3 (6 bases). CDR1 is TSWWSYY, CDR2 QGS, per germline. The CDR3 totals 22 residues. With 5 bases removed from V and 0 bases from J, the gap between germline ends came to 34 bases. The CDR3 sequence is CALGPLEFLRPIPGDYTDKLIF. The CDR3, as DNA: TGTGCTCTTGGGCCCCTGGAATTCCTTCGACCTATACCGGGGGACTACACCGATAAACTCATCTTT.

This clone was seen a few times. TCRdb records a much larger clone's protein for this DNA, with a difference at residue 7 that likely arises from a read error; the protein given is the translation of the DNA. The chain uses TRDV2 and TRDJ1; 11 bases align to TRDD3. Because TCRdb records no J gene, it was assigned here through a match of the DNA to germline. CDR3 length equals 17 residues. The V gene's germline CDR1 is GEAIGNYY and CDR2 EKD. Unmatched junction bases numbered 9, after V lost 1 base and J lost 3 bases. CDR3 sequence (DNA): TGTGCCTGTGACACGTTCTGGGGGATACTGTTCGCCGATAAACTCATCTTT. Its protein product is CACDTFWGILFADKLIF.

This clone was seen a few times. TCRdb assigns this DNA the protein of a much larger clone, which departs from its translation at residue 13; this likely reflects a read error, and the protein shown comes from translating the DNA. The genes are TRDV2 and TRDJ1, with TRDD3 identical over 9 bases. The CDR3 runs to 15 residues. Per the germline V gene, CDR1 is GEAIGNYY and CDR2 is EKD. In DNA form, the CDR3 reads TGTGCCTGTGACAAATACTGGGGGAGACACGATAAACCCATCTTT. Protein sequence: CACDKYWGRHDKPIF.

This clone was picked up a small number of times. TCRdb's protein for this DNA is that of a much larger clone and differs from the translation at residue 9, likely a read error; the protein shown is the DNA translation. This sequence joins TRDV2 and TRDJ3; 7 bases line up with TRDD3. The J gene comes from matching the DNA to germline here; TCRdb lacks it. With V trimmed by 0 bases and J by 4 bases, 11 bases remained unmatched. The CDR3 has 19 amino acids. Germline V gene data show CDR1 as GEAIGNYY and CDR2 as EKD. The DNA for the CDR3 is TGTGCCTGTGACACCCGTCTGGGGGGTACGAAGTGGGACACCCGACAGATGTTTTTC. Translation: CACDTRLGGTKWDTRQMFF.

This clone has more than one count but fewer than ten. TCRdb's listed protein matches a much larger clone and diverges from this DNA's translation at residue 6, likely through a read error; the protein shown comes from the DNA. The chain joins TRDV3 to TRDJ1; the D is unclear. The CDR3 spans 15 residues. CDR1 and CDR2 (germline): TVYSNPD, GDNSRS (reference sequence). CDR3 coding DNA: TGCGCCTCGACGACGCTCATCTCGTACACCGATAAACTCATCTTT. Translation gives CASTTLISYTDKLIF. Complete variable domain (other parts from reference TRDV3 and TRDJ1): CDKVTQSSPDQTVASGSEVVLLCTYDTVYSNPDLFWYRIRPDYSFQFVFYGDNSRSEGADFTQGRFSVKHILTQKAFHLVISPVRTEDSATYYCASTTLISYTDKLIFGKGTRVTVEP.

Concerning this clone itself: A much larger clone sits a single nucleotide away, making a read error possible. Other nucleotide sequences from this sample produce the same CDR3. The rearrangement links TRDV1 to TRDJ1; TRDD3 matches 10 bases. Germline V CDR1 and CDR2: TSWWSYY, QGS. The CDR3 is 25 amino acids. Trimming took 3 bases from V and 3 from J; bases not matched to a gene: 34. This chain's CDR3 is CALGEPSWRAPADRVLGDTSDKLIF. The CDR3 DNA sequence: TGTGCTCTTGGGGAGCCCTCTTGGCGGGCCCCTGCGGACAGAGTTTTGGGGGATACATCCGATAAACTCATCTTT.

Of note for this clone: TCRdb attributes to this sequence the protein of a much larger clone, which differs from the DNA translation at residue 14; a read error is likely, and the protein displayed is translated from the DNA. The rearrangement joins TRDV1 to TRDJ1, with D possibly called TRDD2 or TRDD3 (7 bases each). The J gene, absent from TCRdb, was called here by matching the DNA to germline. Germline V gene sequence: CDR1 TSWWSYY, CDR2 QGS. The ends were cut back, 0 bases at V and 0 bases at J, with 44 bases in the middle. This CDR3 is 27 amino acids long. The DNA of the CDR3 is TGTGCTCTTGGGGAACTACCTGTTCCTACGTCTTCATTCTCCCTGGGGGCGATTTGGGGTTACACCGATAAACTCATCTTT. Translating it yields CALGELPVPTSSFSLGAIWGYTDKLIF.

This chain connects TRDV1 to TRDJ1, with 8 bases fitting TRDD3. The J gene, absent from TCRdb, was called here by matching the DNA to germline. V lost 0 bases to trimming and J lost 0 bases; unmatched junction nucleotides: 24. Germline assignment: CDR1 TSWWSYY and CDR2 QGS. CDR3 length: 23 amino acids. For the CDR3, the DNA is TGTGCTCTTGGGGAACTGGCTTCCCACGAACACTGGGGGGATCCGCGGGACACCGATAAACTCATCTTT. The encoded protein is CALGELASHEHWGDPRDTDKLIF.

In this sample, this clone turned up many times. The protein recorded in TCRdb matches a much larger clone and deviates from this DNA's translation at residue 14, suggesting a read error; the protein here is obtained by translating the DNA. The chain has TRDV1 and TRDJ1, with TRDD2 matching over 9 bases. This CDR3 contains 22 residues. The germline V gene has CDR1 TSWWSYY and CDR2 QGS. V lost 0 bases to trimming and J lost 2 bases; unmatched junction nucleotides: 22. The CDR3 sequence is CALGELHTTRLPTYSFTDKLIF. The CDR3 DNA sequence: TGTGCTCTTGGGGAACTGCATACCACCCGCCTTCCTACTTACAGTTTTACCGATAAACTCATCTTT.

This clone was observed a handful of times. TCRdb assigns this DNA the protein of a much larger clone, which departs from its translation at residue 8; this likely reflects a read error, and the protein shown comes from translating the DNA. V usage is TRDV3 and J usage is TRDJ1; the D gene is possibly TRDD3 (5 bases). The J gene comes from matching the DNA to germline here; TCRdb lacks it. This CDR3 region has 13 residues. The germline V and J ends were trimmed by 5 bases and 3 bases, with 16 bases remaining between them. In germline, CDR1 is TVYSNPD, CDR2 GDNSRS (reference sequence). CDR3 protein: CARGGLYADKLIF. DNA of the CDR3: TGTGCCAGGGGGGGCCTCTACGCCGATAAACTCATCTTT.

This clone was picked up a small number of times. The amino acid sequence in TCRdb belongs to a much larger clone and departs from this DNA's translation at residue 8, likely a sequencing read error; the sequence shown is translated from the DNA. The chain recombines TRDV2 with TRDJ1; 9 bases are a match to TRDD3. Since TCRdb gives no J gene, matching the DNA to germline was used here to assign it. This CDR3 has 14 amino acids. Germline trimming cut 3 bases from V and 3 bases from J; bases unmatched to any gene: 4. Germline CDR1 and CDR2: GEAIGNYY and EKD. The CDR3 reads CACDSGGCADKLIF. As DNA, the CDR3 is TGTGCCTGTGACTCTGGGGGATGCGCCGATAAACTCATCTTT.

This clone came up a few times. TCRdb lists the protein of a much larger clone for this DNA, which differs at residue 9, so this is likely a read error; the protein given here is translated from the DNA itself. V is TRDV1 and J is TRDJ1; perhaps TRDD3 as D (6 bases). Germline CDR1 reads TSWWSYY; CDR2 reads QGS. The germline V and J ends were trimmed by 3 bases and 2 bases, with 13 bases remaining between them. The CDR3 extends over 15 amino acids. CDR3 amino acids: CALGDGLTGTDKLIF. As DNA, the CDR3 is TGTGCTCTTGGGGATGGCCTGACTGGGACCGATAAACTCATCTTT.

This clone was seen more than once but under ten times. A far more abundant clone sits one base away, making this likely a read error. Other nucleotide sequences in the sample specify the same CDR3. V gene TRDV1 combines with J gene TRDJ1, with D tentatively TRDD3 (6 bases). Per the germline V gene, CDR1 is TSWWSYY and CDR2 is QGS. Trimming shortened V by 1 base and J by 8 bases, and 20 bases separated the two germline ends. CDR3 length: 16 residues. In nucleotides, the CDR3 is TGTGCTCTTGGGGAACACAGGTGGAGGGGATCAGGGAAACTCATCTTT. Amino acid sequence: CALGEHRWRGSGKLIF.

Turning to this clone: The amino acid sequence in TCRdb belongs to a much larger clone and departs from this DNA's translation at residue 3, likely a sequencing read error; the sequence shown is translated from the DNA. This sequence joins TRDV3 and TRDJ1; D is ambiguous. No J segment appears in TCRdb, so it was assigned here by matching the sequence to germline. The germline V gene encodes CDR1 TVYSNPD and CDR2 GDNSRS (reference sequence). CDR3 size: 15 residues. V was pared by 4 bases and J by 0 bases, with 18 bases between. CDR3 DNA sequence: TGTGCCTCCCGAGTCTTATTTGGTTACACCGATAAACTCATCTTT. Amino acid sequence: CASRVLFGYTDKLIF.